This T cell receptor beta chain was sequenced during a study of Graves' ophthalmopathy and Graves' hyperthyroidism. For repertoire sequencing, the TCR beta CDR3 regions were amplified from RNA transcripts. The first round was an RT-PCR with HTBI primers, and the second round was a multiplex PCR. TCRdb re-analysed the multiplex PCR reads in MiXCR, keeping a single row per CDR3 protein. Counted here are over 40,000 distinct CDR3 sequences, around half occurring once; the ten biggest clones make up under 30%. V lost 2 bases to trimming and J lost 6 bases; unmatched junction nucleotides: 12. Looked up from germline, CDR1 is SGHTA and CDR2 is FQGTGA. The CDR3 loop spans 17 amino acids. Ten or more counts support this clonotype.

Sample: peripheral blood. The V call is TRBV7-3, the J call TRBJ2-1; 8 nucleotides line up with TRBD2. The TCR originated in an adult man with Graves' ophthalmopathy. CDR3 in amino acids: CASSLAPAGRVGNEQFF. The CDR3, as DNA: TGTGCCAGCAGCTTAGCCCCGGCCGGGAGGGTGGGCAATGAGCAGTTCTTC.